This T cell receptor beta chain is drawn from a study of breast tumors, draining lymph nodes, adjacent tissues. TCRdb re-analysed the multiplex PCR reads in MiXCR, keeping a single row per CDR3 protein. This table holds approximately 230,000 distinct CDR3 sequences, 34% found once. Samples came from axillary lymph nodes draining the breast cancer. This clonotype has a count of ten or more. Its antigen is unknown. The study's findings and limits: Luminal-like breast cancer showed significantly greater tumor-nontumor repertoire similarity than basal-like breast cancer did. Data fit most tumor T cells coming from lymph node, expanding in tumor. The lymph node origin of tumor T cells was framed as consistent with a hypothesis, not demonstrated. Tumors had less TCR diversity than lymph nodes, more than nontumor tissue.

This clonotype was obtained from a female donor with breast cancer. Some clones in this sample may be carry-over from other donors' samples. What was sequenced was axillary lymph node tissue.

CDR3 residues: CASSLFVQGREKLFF. CDR3 bases: TGTGCCAGCAGCTTGTTTGTACAGGGACGGGAAAAACTGTTTTTT. The V and J genes are TRBV5-8 and TRBJ1-4, with D perhaps TRBD1 (6 bases). CDR3 length: 15 amino acids. Trimming stripped 1 base from V and 8 bases from J, with 15 bases between. Germline CDR1 reads SGHTS; CDR2 reads YDEGEE.